A selection of T cell receptor beta chains follows, all from one sample in a study of blood T cell repertoires in COVID-19. Here immunoSEQ multiplex PCR was the method, and the copy in TCRdb shows in-frame clones only, minus some. The data show some 180,000 clones, around 84% seen once. Sequencing was carried out using peripheral blood. The source of these receptors is a woman of 80 years or more with COVID-19, enrolled during active disease. CDR3s include the opening cysteine and the closing phenylalanine or tryptophan. The D gene is left open where the match is weak. A clone size is listed for some rows: how often the clone was seen (once, few, many), or a class if it is expanded.

TRBV21-1,TRBJ2-7,NA,NA,TGTGCCAGCAGCAAAAATAGGTCTCTAGCCGGTATATACGAGCAGTACTTC,CASSKNRSLAGIYEQYF
TRBV4-2,TRBJ2-1,NA,TRBD2,TGTGCCAGCAGCCAAGATCTAGCGGGGCTGCGTGAGCAGTTCTTC,CASSQDLAGLREQFF
TRBV9,TRBJ1-3,NA,NA,TGTGCCAGCAGCCCTTCGGGACAACACTCTGGAAACACCATATATTTT,CASSPSGQHSGNTIYF
TRBV19,TRBJ2-2,NA,TRBD2,TGTGCCAGCCTCCGGACTAGCGGGGGCCGAGGGACCGGGGAGCTGTTTTTT,CASLRTSGGRGTGELFF
TRBV5-8,TRBJ2-4,once,NA,TGTGCCAGCAGCTTGGCCCGAGGTGCCACCACCAAAAACATTCAGTACTTC,CASSLARGATTKNIQYF
TRBV5-1,TRBJ2-2,NA,NA,TGCGCCAGCAGCTTTTCGGTTAGCGCCACCGGGGAGCTGTTTTTT,CASSFSVSATGELFF
TRBV28,TRBJ2-7,NA,NA,TGTGCCAGCAGTTTAGTAAACACCTACGAGCAGTACTTC,CASSLVNTYEQYF
TRBV6-1,TRBJ1-2,NA,NA,TGTGCCAGCAGTGAAGTGAAAGGGGCCAACTATGGCTACACCTTC,CASSEVKGANYGYTF
TRBV29-1,TRBJ2-3,NA,NA,TGCAGCGTTGGACAGGTCACGGATACGCAGTATTTT,CSVGQVTDTQYF
TRBV28,TRBJ1-6,NA,NA,TGTGCCAGCAGTCTCGGGGGATCGCCCTATAATTCACCCCTCCACTTT,CASSLGGSPYNSPLHF
TRBV3-1/TRBV3-2,TRBJ1-2,NA,NA,TGTGCCAGCAGCCTCCGGGGGGGAACTCGGGGCTACACCTTC,CASSLRGGTRGYTF
TRBV25-1,TRBJ1-2,NA,TRBD1,TGTGCCAGCAGTAGGGGGCTAGTCGACTACACCTTC,CASSRGLVDYTF
TRBV5-1,TRBJ2-4,NA,NA,TGCGCCAGCAACCTAGCCCCGGGAGTAGCCAAAAACATTCAGTACTTC,CASNLAPGVAKNIQYF
TRBV3-1/TRBV3-2,TRBJ2-2,NA,TRBD2,TGTGCCAGCAGCCAAGGGGGACTAGCTAACGGGGAGCTGTTTTTT,CASSQGGLANGELFF
TRBV5-5,TRBJ1-3,NA,NA,TGTGCCAGCAGGGAGCCTGGAAACACCATATATTTT,CASREPGNTIYF
TRBV7-9,TRBJ2-3,NA,NA,TGTGCCAGCAGCTTAGCACTAGGGGGAAGCACAGATACGCAGTATTTT,CASSLALGGSTDTQYF
TRBV19,TRBJ2-6,NA,NA,TGTGCCAGTAGTCCGGGAGTCTCGGGGGGCCCGGGGGCCAACGTCCTGACTTTC,CASSPGVSGGPGANVLTF
TRBV25-1,TRBJ2-7,NA,TRBD1,TGTGCCAGCAGTCCCCCCCCCGGCCGGGACAGGACCTACGAGCAGTACTTC,CASSPPPGRDRTYEQYF
TRBV28,TRBJ2-1,NA,NA,TGTGCCAGCACTCCGTACCTAGACGTGAATGAGCAGTTCTTC,CASTPYLDVNEQFF
TRBV6-5,TRBJ1-6,NA,TRBD1,TGTGCCAGCAGTTACCGGAGGGGGCAGGGTAATTCACCCCTCCACTTT,CASSYRRGQGNSPLHF
TRBV7-8,TRBJ1-5,NA,TRBD1,TGTGCCAGCAGCTTAGGAAGGACAGGGGACAGGAATCAGCCCCAGCATTTT,CASSLGRTGDRNQPQHF
TRBV7-9,TRBJ1-3,NA,NA,TGTGCCAGCAGTCCGAAGGGGACTGCCTCTGGAAACACCATATATTTT,CASSPKGTASGNTIYF
TRBV3-1/TRBV3-2,TRBJ1-1,NA,NA,TGTGCCAGCAGCCATTGGACAGCGAACACTGAAGCTTTCTTT,CASSHWTANTEAFF
TRBV7-2,TRBJ2-7,NA,TRBD2,TGTGCCAGCAGCTTTACTAGCGCCTCATCCTACGAGCAGTACTTC,CASSFTSASSYEQYF
TRBV9,TRBJ1-4,NA,TRBD1,TGTGCCAGCAGCGGAACCGGGACAGACGGCGAAAAACTGTTTTTT,CASSGTGTDGEKLFF
TRBV24-1,TRBJ1-1,NA,NA,TGTGCCACCAGTGATACCGCTAGCACTGAAGCTTTCTTT,CATSDTASTEAFF
TRBV5-4,TRBJ2-1,NA,TRBD2,TGTGCCAGCAGCTTGGCTCTTGGGACTAGCGGGAGGGCCCGGCAGTTCTTC,CASSLALGTSGRARQFF
TRBV6-5,TRBJ1-4,NA,TRBD1,TGTGCCACCGAACGCGGGGCAGGGGGTCAGGAAAAACTGTTTTTT,CATERGAGGQEKLFF
TRBV6-5,TRBJ2-1,NA,NA,TGTGCCAGCAGTTCTGAAGGGGCTAGCTCCTACAATGAGCAGTTCTTC,CASSSEGASSYNEQFF
TRBV29-1,TRBJ2-7,NA,NA,TGCAGCGTTGCCCGATGGGACACTCTCTACGAGCAGTACTTC,CSVARWDTLYEQYF
TRBV19,TRBJ2-1,NA,NA,TGTGCCAGTAGTATAGAGGGGCTACGCTCCTACAATGAGCAGTTCTTC,CASSIEGLRSYNEQFF
TRBV10-2,TRBJ2-1,once,NA,TGCGCCAGCACCCAAAGGGACTTCAGCTCCTACAATGAGCAGTTCTTC,CASTQRDFSSYNEQFF
TRBV7-2,TRBJ1-1,NA,TRBD1,TGTGCCAGCAACTTAGTAGCAGGGGGCTCTGAAGCTTTCTTT,CASNLVAGGSEAFF
TRBV5-1,TRBJ2-7,once,TRBD1,TGCGCCAGCAGCGGCAACCTCGGGACAGCCTACGAGCAGTACTTC,CASSGNLGTAYEQYF
TRBV5-1,TRBJ1-1,NA,NA,TGCGCCAGCAGAAGGGAGAGCACTGAAGCTTTCTTT,CASRRESTEAFF
TRBV23-1,TRBJ2-7,NA,TRBD2,TGCGCCAGCAGTCCATTTCTCCGACTAGCGGAATCCTACGAGCAGTACTTC,CASSPFLRLAESYEQYF
TRBV7-6,TRBJ1-1,NA,TRBD1,TGTGCCAGCAGCTTAGAAGGGACAGGGGGCACTGAAGCTTTCTTT,CASSLEGTGGTEAFF
TRBV28,TRBJ2-7,NA,TRBD2,TGTGCCAGCAGTTTAACAATAGCGGGATACGAGCAGTACTTC,CASSLTIAGYEQYF
TRBV11-3,TRBJ2-7,NA,NA,TGTGCCAGCAGCTTACAGGGTTCCAACGAGCAGTACTTC,CASSLQGSNEQYF
TRBV5-1,TRBJ1-5,NA,TRBD1,TGCGCCAGCAGCTTACAGGGGGGCAATCAGCCCCAGCATTTT,CASSLQGGNQPQHF
TRBV3-1/TRBV3-2,TRBJ2-5,NA,NA,TGTGCCAGCAGCCAAGTGGCCCTTCAAGAGACCCAGTACTTC,CASSQVALQETQYF
TRBV2,TRBJ2-1,NA,NA,TGTGCCAGCAGGGGGGGGCTAGCTGGCAATGAGCAGTTCTTC,CASRGGLAGNEQFF
TRBV18,TRBJ2-2,NA,TRBD1,TGTGCCAGCTCACCGGGACAGCTTACCCCTACGAACACCGGGGAGCTGTTTTTT,CASSPGQLTPTNTGELFF